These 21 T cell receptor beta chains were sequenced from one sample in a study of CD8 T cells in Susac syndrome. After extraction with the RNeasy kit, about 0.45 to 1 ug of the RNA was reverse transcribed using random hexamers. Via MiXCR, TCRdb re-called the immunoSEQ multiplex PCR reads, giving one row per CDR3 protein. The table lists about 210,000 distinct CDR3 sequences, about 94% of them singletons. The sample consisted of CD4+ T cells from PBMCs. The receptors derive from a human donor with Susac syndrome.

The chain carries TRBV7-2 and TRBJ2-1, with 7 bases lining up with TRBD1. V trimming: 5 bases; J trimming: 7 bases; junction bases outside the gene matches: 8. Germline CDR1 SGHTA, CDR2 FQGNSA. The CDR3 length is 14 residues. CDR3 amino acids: CASSIRDSYNEQFF. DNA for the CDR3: TGTGCCAGCAGCATCCGGGACAGCTATAATGAGCAGTTCTTC.

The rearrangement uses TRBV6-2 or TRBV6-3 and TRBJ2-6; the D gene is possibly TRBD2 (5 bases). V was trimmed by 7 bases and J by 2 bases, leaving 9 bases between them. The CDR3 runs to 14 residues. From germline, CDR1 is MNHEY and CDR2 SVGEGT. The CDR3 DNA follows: TGTGCCAGCACCAACGGGGCTGGGGCCAACGTCCTGACTTTC. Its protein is CASTNGAGANVLTF.

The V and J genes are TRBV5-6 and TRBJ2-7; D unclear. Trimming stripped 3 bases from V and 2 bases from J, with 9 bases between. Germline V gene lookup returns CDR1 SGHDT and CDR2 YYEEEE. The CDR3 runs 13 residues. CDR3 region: CASSSYRTYEQYF. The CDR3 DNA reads TGTGCCAGCAGCTCTTACAGAACCTACGAGCAGTACTTC.

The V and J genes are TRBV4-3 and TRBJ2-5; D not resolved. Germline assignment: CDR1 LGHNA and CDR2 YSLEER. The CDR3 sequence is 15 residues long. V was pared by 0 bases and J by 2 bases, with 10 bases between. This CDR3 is CASSQDITEQETQYF. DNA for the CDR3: TGCGCCAGCAGCCAAGATATCACGGAACAAGAGACCCAGTACTTC.

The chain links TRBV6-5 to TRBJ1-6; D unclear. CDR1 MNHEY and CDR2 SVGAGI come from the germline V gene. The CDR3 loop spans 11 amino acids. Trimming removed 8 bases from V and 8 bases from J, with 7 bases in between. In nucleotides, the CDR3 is TGTGCCAGCGGAGTCCATTCACCCCTCCACTTT. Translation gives CASGVHSPLHF.

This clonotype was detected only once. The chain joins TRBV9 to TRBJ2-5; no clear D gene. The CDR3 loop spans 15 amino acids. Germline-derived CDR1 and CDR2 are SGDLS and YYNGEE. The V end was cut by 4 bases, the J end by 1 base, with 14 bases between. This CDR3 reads CASSTLGEAQETQYF. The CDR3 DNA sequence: TGTGCCAGCAGCACCCTCGGCGAGGCCCAAGAGACCCAGTACTTC.

In DNA form, the CDR3 reads TGTGCCACCAGCAGAGCTGAGACCGGCAGGGCCCTCAATGAGCAGTTCTTC. Its translation: CATSRAETGRALNEQFF. The chain combines TRBV15 with TRBJ2-1, with a possible D match to TRBD1 (5 bases). Looked up from germline, CDR1 is LNHNV and CDR2 is YYDKDF (reference sequence). The CDR3 sequence is 17 residues long. The V end was cut by 1 base, the J end by 6 bases, with 19 bases between. The entire variable domain, with the rest obtained from reference TRBV15 and TRBJ2-1, is as follows: DAMVIQNPRYQVTQFGKPVTLSCSQTLNHNVMYWYQQKSSQAPKLLFHYYDKDFNNEADTPDNFQSRRPNTSFCFLDIRSPGLGDTAMYLCATSRAETGRALNEQFFGPGTRLTVL.

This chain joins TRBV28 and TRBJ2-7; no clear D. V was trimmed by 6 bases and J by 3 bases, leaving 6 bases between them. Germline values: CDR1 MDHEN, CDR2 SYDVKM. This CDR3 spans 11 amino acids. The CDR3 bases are TGTGCCAGCAGCAAGAACTACGAGCAGTACTTC. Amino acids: CASSKNYEQYF.

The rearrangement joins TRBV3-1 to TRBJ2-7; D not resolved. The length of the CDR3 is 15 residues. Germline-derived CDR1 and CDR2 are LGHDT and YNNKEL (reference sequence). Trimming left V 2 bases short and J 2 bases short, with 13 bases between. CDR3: CASSQRNPMPYEQYF. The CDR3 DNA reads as TGTGCCAGCAGCCAACGGAATCCCATGCCCTACGAGCAGTACTTC.

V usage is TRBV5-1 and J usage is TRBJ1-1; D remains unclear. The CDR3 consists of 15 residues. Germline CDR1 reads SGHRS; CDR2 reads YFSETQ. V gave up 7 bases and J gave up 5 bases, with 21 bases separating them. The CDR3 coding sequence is TGCGCCAGCGCCCCCTCGACGTCGCGGGCGACTGAAGCTTTCTTT. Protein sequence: CASAPSTSRATEAFF.

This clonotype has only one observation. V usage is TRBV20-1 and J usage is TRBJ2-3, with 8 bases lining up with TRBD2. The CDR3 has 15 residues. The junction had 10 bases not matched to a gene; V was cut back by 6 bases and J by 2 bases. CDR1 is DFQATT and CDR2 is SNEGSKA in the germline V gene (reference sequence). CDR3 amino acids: CSAVERGGFTDTQYF. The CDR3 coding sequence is TGCAGTGCCGTAGAACGGGGGGGTTTCACAGATACGCAGTATTTT.

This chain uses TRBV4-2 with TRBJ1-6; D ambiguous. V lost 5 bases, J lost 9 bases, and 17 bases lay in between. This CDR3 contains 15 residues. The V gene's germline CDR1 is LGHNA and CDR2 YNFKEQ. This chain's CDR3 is CASSALESLSSPLHF. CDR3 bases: TGTGCCAGCAGCGCGTTAGAATCCCTAAGTTCACCCCTCCACTTT.

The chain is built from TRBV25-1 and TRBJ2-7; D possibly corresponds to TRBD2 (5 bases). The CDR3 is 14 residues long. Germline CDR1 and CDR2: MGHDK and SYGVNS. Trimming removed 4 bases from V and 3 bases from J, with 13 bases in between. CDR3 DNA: TGTGCCAGCAGTGGGATACGGGGTGGCTACGAGCAGTACTTC. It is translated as CASSGIRGGYEQYF.

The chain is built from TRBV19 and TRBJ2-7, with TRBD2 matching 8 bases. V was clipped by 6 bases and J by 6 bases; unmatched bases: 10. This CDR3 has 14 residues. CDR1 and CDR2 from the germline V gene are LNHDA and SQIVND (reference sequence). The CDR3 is CASRLAGTAGEQYF. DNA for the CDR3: TGTGCCAGTAGGCTAGCGGGCACTGCGGGCGAGCAGTACTTC.

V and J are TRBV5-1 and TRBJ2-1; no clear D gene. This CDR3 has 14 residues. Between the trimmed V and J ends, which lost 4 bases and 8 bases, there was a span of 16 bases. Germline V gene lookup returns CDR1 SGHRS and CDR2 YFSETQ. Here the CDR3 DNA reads TGCGCCAGCAGCCCAGCTGAGGATTGGGATGAGCAGTTCTTC. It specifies CASSPAEDWDEQFF.

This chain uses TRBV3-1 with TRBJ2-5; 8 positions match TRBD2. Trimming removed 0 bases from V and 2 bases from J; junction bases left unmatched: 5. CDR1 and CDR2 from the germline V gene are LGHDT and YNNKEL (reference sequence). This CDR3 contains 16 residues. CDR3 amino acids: CASSQDWASGQETQYF. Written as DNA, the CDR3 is TGTGCCAGCAGCCAAGATTGGGCTAGCGGGCAAGAGACCCAGTACTTC.

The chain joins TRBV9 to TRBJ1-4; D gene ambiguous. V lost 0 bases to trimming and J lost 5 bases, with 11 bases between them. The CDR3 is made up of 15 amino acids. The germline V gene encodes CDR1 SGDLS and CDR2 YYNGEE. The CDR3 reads CASSVGPGSNEKLFF. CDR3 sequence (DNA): TGTGCCAGCAGCGTAGGTCCCGGGTCGAATGAAAAACTGTTTTTT.

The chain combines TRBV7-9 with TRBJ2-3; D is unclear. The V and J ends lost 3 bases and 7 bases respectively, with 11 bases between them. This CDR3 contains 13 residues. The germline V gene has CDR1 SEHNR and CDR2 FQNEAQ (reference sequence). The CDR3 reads CASSFSLQNTQYF. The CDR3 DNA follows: TGTGCCAGCAGCTTCTCTCTGCAAAATACGCAGTATTTT.

CDR3 coding DNA: TGTGCCAGCAGCAGTGGGTCGAGTGCGGCTTTCTTT. The encoded protein is CASSSGSSAAFF. V and J are TRBV5-6 and TRBJ1-1; no reliable D call. Germline V gene sequence: CDR1 SGHDT, CDR2 YYEEEE. The CDR3 extends over 12 amino acids. The V end was cut by 4 bases, the J end by 11 bases, with 15 bases between.

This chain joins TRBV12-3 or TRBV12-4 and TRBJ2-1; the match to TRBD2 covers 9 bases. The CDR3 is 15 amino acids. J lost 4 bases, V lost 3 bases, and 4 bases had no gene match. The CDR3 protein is CASSFILAGYNEQFF. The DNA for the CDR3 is TGTGCCAGCAGTTTCATCCTAGCGGGATACAATGAGCAGTTCTTC.

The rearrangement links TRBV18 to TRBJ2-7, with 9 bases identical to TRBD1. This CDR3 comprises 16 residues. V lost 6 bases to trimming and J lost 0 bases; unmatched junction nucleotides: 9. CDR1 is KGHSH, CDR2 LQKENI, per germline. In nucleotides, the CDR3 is TGTGCCAGCTCCCGCTCGCCGGGACAGGGCTCCTACGAGCAGTACTTC. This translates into CASSRSPGQGSYEQYF.